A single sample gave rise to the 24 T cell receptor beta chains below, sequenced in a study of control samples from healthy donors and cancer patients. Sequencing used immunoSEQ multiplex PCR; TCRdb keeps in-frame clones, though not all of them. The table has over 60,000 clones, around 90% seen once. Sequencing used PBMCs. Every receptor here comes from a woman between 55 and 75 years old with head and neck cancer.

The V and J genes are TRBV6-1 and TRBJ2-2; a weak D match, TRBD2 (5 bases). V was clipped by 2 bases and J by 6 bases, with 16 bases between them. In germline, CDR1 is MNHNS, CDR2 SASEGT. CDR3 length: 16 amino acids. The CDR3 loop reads CASSEHERIAAGELFF. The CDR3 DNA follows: TGTGCCAGCAGTGAACACGAGCGGATTGCGGCCGGGGAGCTGTTTTTT.

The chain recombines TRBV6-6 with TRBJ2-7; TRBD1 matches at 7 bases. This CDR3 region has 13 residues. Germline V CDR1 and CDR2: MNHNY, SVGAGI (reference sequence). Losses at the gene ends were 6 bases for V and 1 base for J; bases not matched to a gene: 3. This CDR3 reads CASSSDRSYEQYF. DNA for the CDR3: TGTGCCAGCAGCTCGGACAGGTCCTACGAGCAGTACTTC.

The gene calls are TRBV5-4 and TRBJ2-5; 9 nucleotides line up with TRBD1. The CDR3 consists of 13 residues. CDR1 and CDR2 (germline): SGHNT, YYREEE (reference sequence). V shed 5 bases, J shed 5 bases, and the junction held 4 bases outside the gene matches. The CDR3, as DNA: TGTGCCAGCAGTAACAGGGGGCGGGAGACCCAGTACTTC. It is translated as CASSNRGRETQYF.

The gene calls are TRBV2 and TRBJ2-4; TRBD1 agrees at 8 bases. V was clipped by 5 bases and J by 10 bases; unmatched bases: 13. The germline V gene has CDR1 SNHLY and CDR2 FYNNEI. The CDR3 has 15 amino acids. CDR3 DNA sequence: TGTGCCAGCAGTCCCCCGGGGCAGGGGGCCCCAATTCAGTACTTC. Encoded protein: CASSPPGQGAPIQYF. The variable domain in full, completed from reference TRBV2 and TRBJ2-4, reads EPEVTQTPSHQVTQMGQEVILRCVPISNHLYFYWYRQILGQKVEFLVSFYNNEISEKSEIFDDQFSVERPDGSNFTLKIRSTKLEDSAMYFCASSPPGQGAPIQYFGAGTRLSVL.

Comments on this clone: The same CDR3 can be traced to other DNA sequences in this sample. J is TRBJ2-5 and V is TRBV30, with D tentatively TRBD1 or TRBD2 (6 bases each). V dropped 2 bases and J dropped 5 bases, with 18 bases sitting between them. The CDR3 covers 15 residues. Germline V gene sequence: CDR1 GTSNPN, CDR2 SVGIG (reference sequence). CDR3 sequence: CAWSKALGGRETQYF. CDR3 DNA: TGTGCCTGGAGTAAGGCCCTTGGGGGGCGGGAGACCCAGTACTTC.

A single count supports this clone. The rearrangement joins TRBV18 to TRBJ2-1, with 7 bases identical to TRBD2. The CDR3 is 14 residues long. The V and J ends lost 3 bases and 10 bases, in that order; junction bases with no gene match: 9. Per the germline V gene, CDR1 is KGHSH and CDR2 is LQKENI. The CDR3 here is CASSPSLTSAEQFF. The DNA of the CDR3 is TGTGCCAGCTCACCGAGCCTAACTAGCGCCGAGCAGTTCTTC.

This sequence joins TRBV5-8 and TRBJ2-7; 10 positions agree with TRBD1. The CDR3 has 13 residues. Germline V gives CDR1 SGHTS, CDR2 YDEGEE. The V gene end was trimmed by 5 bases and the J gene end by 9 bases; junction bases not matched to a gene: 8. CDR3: CASRYGTGDWQYF. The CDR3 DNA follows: TGTGCCAGCAGGTACGGGACAGGGGATTGGCAGTACTTC.

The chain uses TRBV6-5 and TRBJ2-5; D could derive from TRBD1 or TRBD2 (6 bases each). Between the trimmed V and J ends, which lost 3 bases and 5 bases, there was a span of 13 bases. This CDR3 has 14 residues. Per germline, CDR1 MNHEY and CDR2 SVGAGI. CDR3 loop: CASSYGRDTETQYF. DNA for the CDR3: TGTGCCAGCAGTTATGGGCGGGACACCGAGACCCAGTACTTC.

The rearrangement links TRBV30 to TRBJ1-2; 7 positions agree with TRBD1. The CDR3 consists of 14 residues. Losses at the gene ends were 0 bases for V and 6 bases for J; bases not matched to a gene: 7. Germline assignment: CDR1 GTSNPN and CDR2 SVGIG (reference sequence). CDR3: CAWSVTLQGNGYTF. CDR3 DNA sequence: TGTGCCTGGAGTGTGACCTTACAGGGGAATGGCTACACCTTC.

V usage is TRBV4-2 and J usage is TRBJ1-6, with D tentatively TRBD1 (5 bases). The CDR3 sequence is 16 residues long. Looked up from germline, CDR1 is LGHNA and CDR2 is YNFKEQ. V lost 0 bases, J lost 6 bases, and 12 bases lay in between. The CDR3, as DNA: TGTGCCAGCAGCCAAGATTTACAGGTTACTAATTCACCCCTCCACTTT. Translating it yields CASSQDLQVTNSPLHF.

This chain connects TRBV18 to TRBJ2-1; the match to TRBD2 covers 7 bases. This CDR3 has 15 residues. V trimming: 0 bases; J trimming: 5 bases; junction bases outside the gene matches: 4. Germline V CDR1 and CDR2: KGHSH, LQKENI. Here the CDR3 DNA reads TGTGCCAGCTCACCACCGGGACTACCCCACAATGAGCAGTTCTTC. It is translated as CASSPPGLPHNEQFF.

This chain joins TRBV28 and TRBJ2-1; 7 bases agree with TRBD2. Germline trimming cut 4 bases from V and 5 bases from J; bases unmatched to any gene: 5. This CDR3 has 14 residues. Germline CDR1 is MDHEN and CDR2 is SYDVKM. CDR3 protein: CASSSAGNHNEQFF. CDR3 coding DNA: TGTGCCAGCAGTTCAGCGGGAAATCACAATGAGCAGTTCTTC. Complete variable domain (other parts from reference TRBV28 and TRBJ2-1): DVKVTQSSRYLVKRTGEKVFLECVQDMDHENMFWYRQDPGLGLRLIYFSYDVKMKEKGDIPEGYSVSREKKERFSLILESASTNQTSMYLCASSSAGNHNEQFFGPGTRLTVL.

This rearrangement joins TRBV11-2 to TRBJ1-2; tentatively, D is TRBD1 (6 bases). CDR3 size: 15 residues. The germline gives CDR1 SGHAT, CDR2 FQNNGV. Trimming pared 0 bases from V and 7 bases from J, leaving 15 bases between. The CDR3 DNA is TGTGCCAGCAGCTTAGATGGACAGCTGCTCCCTGGCTACACCTTC. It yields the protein CASSLDGQLLPGYTF.

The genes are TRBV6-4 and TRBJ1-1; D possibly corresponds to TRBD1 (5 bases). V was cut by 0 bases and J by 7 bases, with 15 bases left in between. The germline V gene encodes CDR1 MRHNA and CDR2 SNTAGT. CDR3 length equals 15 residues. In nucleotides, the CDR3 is TGTGCCAGCAGTGACTCTTCAGGGAATTGGGGTGAAGCTTTCTTT. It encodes CASSDSSGNWGEAFF.

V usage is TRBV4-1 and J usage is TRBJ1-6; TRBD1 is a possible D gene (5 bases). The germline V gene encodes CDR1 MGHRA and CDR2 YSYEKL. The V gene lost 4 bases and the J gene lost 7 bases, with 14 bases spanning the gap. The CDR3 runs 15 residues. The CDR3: CASSLTGRLNSPLHF. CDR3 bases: TGCGCCAGCAGCCTCACGGGACGGCTAAATTCACCCCTCCACTTT.

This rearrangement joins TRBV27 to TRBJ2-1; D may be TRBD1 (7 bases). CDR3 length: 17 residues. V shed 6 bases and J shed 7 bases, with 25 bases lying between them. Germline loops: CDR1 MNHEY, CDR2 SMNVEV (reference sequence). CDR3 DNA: TGTGCCAGCAGCCGAAGGGGGGCTGGCAGGGGGGTGAATGAGCAGTTCTTC. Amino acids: CASSRRGAGRGVNEQFF.

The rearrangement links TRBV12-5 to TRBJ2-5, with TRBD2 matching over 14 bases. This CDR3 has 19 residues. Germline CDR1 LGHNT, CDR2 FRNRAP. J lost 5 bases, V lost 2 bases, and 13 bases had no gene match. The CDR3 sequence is CASGLTPRPGTSGSETQYF. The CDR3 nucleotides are TGTGCTAGTGGTTTGACTCCCCGACCAGGGACTAGCGGGAGTGAGACCCAGTACTTC.

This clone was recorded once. CDR3 DNA sequence: TGTGCCAGCAGGGGACAGGGAAAATCCCCCCAGCATTTT. Its translation is CASRGQGKSPQHF. The chain uses TRBV6-5 and TRBJ1-5, with 9 bases lining up with TRBD1. The CDR3 contains 13 residues. CDR1 and CDR2 from the germline V gene are MNHEY and SVGAGI. Losses at the gene ends were 6 bases for V and 10 bases for J; bases not matched to a gene: 7.

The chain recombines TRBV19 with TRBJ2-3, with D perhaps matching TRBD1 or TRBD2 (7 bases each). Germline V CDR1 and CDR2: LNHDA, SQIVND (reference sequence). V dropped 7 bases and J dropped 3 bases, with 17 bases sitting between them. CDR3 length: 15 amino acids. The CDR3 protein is CASTSQGRGTDTQYF. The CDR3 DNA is TGTGCCAGTACCTCACAGGGGAGGGGGACAGATACGCAGTATTTT.

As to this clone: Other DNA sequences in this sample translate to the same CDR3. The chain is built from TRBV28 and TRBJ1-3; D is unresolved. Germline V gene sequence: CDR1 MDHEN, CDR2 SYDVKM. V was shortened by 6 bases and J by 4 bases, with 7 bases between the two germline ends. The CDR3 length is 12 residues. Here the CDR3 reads CASSTTGNTIYF. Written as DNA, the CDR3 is TGTGCCAGCAGCACGACAGGAAACACCATATATTTT.

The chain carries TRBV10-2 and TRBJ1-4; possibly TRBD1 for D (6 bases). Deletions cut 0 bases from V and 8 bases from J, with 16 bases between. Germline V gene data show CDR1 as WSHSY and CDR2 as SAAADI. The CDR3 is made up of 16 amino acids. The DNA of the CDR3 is TGCGCCAGCAGTGAGTCGCCGGGGGCCCTCCAAGAAAAACTGTTTTTT. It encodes CASSESPGALQEKLFF.

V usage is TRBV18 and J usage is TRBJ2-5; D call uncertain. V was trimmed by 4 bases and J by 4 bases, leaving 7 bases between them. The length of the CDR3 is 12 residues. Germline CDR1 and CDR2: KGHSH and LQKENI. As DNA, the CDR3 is TGTGCCAGCTCACAAGACCGAGAGACCCAGTACTTC. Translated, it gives CASSQDRETQYF.

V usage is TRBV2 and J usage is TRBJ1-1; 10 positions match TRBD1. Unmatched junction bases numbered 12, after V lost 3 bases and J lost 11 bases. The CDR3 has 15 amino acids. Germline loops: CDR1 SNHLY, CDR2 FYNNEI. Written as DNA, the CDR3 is TGTGCCAGCAGTGATGATCGGGACAGGGGTCTTGGGGCTTTCTTT. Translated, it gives CASSDDRDRGLGAFF.

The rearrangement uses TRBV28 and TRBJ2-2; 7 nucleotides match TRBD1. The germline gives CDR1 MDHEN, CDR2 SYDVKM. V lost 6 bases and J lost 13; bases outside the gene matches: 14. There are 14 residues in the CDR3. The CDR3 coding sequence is TGTGCCAGCAGGACCGACAGGGCCGGCCTGGGGCTGTTTTTT. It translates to CASRTDRAGLGLFF.